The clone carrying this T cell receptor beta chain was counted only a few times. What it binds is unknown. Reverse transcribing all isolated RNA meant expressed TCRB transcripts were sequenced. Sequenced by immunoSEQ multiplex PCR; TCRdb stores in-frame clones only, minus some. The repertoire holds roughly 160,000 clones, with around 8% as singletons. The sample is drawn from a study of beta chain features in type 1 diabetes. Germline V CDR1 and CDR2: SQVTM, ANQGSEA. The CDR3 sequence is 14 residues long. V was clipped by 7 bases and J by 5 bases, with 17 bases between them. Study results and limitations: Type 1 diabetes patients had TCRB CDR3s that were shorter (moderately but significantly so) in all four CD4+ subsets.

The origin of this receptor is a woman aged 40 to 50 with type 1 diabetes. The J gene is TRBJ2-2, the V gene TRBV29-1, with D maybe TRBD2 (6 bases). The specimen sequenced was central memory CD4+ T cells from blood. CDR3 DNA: TGCAGCGCCTCGCGGGGAGGAAATACCGGGGAGCTGTTTTTT. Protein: CSASRGGNTGELFF.